These 2 T cell receptor beta chains were all obtained from the same sample, sequenced in a study of identical twins. TCRdb recomputed calls from the 5' RACE reads with MiXCR, one row per CDR3 protein. The repertoire holds approximately 300,000 distinct CDR3 sequences, with 8.5% to 9.5% as singletons. This sample was also put to use in a study of yellow fever vaccine responses in identical twins.

Input material: CD8+ T cells sorted from blood. Receptors originate from a woman under 30 in good health.

This clonotype was observed a few times. This chain links TRBV29-1 with TRBJ2-1, with 16 bases lining up with TRBD2. Germline CDR1 and CDR2: SQVTM and ANQGSEA. J was trimmed by 4 bases and V by 1 base; bases with no gene match: 4. This CDR3 spans 17 amino acids. The CDR3 sequence: CSVEASGLAGGYNEQFF. The CDR3 nucleotides read TGCAGCGTTGAAGCCTCGGGACTAGCGGGGGGGTACAATGAGCAGTTCTTC.

The V call is TRBV25-1, the J call TRBJ2-5; 11 bases align to TRBD1. CDR1 is MGHDK and CDR2 is SYGVNS in the germline V gene. Trimming cost V 2 bases and J 7 bases; bases outside gene matches: 3. The CDR3 has 14 residues. CDR3 residues: CASSELGQGGTQYF. The CDR3 nucleotides are TGTGCCAGCAGTGAACTGGGACAGGGGGGGACCCAGTACTTC.